The 6 T cell receptor beta chains listed next were all sequenced from one sample in a study of T cells after yellow fever vaccination. Using its own MiXCR run on the 5' RACE reads, TCRdb lists one record per CDR3 protein. The repertoire holds about 260,000 distinct CDR3 sequences, with 5.2% as singletons. Sample: CD4+ T cells sorted from PBMCs, taken on the day of the yellow fever booster vaccination. These receptors all stem from a man younger than 30 who received the YFV17D yellow fever vaccine.

Many counts were recorded for this clonotype. The chain uses TRBV6-4 and TRBJ2-2, with D perhaps matching TRBD1 (5 bases). This CDR3 comprises 16 residues. With 0 bases removed from V and 1 base from J, the gap between germline ends came to 9 bases. Germline CDR1 is MRHNA and CDR2 is SNTAGT. DNA for the CDR3: TGTGCCAGCAGTGACTCTTTCAGGGAGAACACCGGGGAGCTGTTTTTT. Translating it yields CASSDSFRENTGELFF.

This clonotype showed up many times. For the CDR3, the DNA is TGTGCCACCAGCAGAGGTCTACGACAGGGTAGGGGAGAGACCCAGTACTTC. Amino acid sequence: CATSRGLRQGRGETQYF. The genes are TRBV15 and TRBJ2-5; 7 bases line up with TRBD1. CDR1 LNHNV and CDR2 YYDKDF come from the germline V gene (reference sequence). Unmatched junction bases numbered 12, after V lost 1 base and J lost 4 bases. The CDR3 sequence is 17 residues long.

This clonotype came up many times. This sequence joins TRBV7-8 and TRBJ1-6; 7 bases fit TRBD1. V lost 2 bases, J lost 5 bases, and 0 bases stayed unmatched. CDR1 and CDR2 (germline): SGHVS, FQNEAQ. This CDR3 comprises 14 residues. The CDR3 DNA is TGTGCCAGCAGCTTAACAGGGGATAATTCACCCCTCCACTTT. Its protein product is CASSLTGDNSPLHF.

This clonotype appeared many times. The chain links TRBV20-1 to TRBJ2-7; 7 positions agree with TRBD2. Germline-derived CDR1 and CDR2 are DFQATT and SNEGSKA (reference sequence). The CDR3 extends over 14 amino acids. With 3 bases clipped from V and 2 bases from J, the junction kept 7 bases outside the gene matches. In nucleotides, the CDR3 is TGCAGTGCTAGTAAGCCTAGCGGAACCTACGAGCAGTACGTC. This codes for CSASKPSGTYEQYV.

This clonotype has just a few counts. The V call is TRBV29-1, the J call TRBJ2-3; TRBD1 matches at 7 bases. This CDR3 comprises 13 residues. After removal of 7 bases from V and 2 bases from J, the junction contained 6 bases not matched to a gene. Germline V CDR1 and CDR2: SQVTM, ANQGSEA. The CDR3 reads CSGGQPPTDTQYF. For the CDR3, the DNA is TGCAGCGGGGGACAGCCTCCCACAGATACGCAGTATTTT.

The CDR3: CASSSTGQGSGANVLTF. The CDR3 DNA reads as TGTGCCAGCAGTTCTACGGGACAGGGCTCTGGGGCCAACGTCCTGACTTTC. The chain uses TRBV6-4 and TRBJ2-6, with TRBD1 matching over 9 bases. The length of the CDR3 is 17 residues. Trimming removed 5 bases from V and 0 bases from J; junction bases left unmatched: 5. The germline gives CDR1 MRHNA, CDR2 SNTAGT.